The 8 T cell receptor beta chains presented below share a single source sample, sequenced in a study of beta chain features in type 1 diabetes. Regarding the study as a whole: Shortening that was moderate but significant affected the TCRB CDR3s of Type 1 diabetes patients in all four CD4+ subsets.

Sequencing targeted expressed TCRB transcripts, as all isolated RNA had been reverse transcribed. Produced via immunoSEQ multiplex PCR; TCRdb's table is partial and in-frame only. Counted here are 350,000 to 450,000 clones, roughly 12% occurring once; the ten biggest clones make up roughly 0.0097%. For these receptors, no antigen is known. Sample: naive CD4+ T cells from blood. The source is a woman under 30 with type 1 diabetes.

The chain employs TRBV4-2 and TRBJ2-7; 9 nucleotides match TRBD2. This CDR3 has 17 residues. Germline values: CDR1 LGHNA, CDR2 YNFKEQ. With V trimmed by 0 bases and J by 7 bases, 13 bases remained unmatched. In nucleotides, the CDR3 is TGTGCCAGCAGCCAAGAAATTGGGACTAGCTCGCCGGGGGAGCAGTACTTC. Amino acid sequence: CASSQEIGTSSPGEQYF.

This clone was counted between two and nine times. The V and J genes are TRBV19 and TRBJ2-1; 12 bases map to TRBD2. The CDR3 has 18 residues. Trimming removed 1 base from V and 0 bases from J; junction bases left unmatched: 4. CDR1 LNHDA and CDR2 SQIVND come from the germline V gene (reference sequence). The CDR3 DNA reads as TGTGCCAGTAGTATAGGACTAGCGGGGGCGAACTCCTACAATGAGCAGTTCTTC. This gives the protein CASSIGLAGANSYNEQFF.

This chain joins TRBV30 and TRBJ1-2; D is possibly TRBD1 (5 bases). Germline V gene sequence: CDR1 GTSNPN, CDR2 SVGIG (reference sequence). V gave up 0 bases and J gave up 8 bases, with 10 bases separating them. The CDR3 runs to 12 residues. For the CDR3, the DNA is TGTGCCTGGAGTGTACAGGTACACGGCTACACCTTC. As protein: CAWSVQVHGYTF.

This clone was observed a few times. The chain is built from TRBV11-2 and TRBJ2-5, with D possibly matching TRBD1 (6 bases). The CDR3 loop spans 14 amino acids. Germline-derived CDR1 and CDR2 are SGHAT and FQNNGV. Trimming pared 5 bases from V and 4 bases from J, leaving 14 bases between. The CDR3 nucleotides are TGTGCCAGCAGCCTCCAACAGGGACGAGAGACCCAGTACTTC. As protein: CASSLQQGRETQYF.

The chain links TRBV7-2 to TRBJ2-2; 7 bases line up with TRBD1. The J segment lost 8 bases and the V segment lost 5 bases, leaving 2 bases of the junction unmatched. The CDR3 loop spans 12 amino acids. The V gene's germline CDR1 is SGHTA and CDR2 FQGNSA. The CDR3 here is CASSHRGGELFF. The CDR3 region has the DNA TGTGCCAGCAGCCACAGGGGTGGGGAGCTGTTTTTT.

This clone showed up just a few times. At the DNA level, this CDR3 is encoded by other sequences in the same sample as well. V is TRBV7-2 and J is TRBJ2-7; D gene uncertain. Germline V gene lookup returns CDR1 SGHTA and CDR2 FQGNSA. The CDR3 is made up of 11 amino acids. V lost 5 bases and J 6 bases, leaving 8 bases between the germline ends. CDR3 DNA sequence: TGTGCCAGCAGCCCTGGCGGCGAGCAGTACTTC. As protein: CASSPGGEQYF.

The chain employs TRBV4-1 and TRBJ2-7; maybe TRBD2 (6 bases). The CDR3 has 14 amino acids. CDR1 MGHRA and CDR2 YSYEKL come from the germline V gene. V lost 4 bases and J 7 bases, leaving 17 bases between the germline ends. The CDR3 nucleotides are TGCGCCAGCAGCCCCATTGGGGGGTTGAGGGAGCAGTACTTC. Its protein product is CASSPIGGLREQYF.

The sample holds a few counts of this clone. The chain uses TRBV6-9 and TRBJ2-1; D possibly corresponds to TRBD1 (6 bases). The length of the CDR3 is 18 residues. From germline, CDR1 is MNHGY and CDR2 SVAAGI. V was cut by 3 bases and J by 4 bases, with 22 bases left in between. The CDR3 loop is CASSYTHSTGFGYNEQFF. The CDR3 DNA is TGTGCCAGCAGTTACACCCACTCGACAGGATTTGGGTACAATGAGCAGTTCTTC.